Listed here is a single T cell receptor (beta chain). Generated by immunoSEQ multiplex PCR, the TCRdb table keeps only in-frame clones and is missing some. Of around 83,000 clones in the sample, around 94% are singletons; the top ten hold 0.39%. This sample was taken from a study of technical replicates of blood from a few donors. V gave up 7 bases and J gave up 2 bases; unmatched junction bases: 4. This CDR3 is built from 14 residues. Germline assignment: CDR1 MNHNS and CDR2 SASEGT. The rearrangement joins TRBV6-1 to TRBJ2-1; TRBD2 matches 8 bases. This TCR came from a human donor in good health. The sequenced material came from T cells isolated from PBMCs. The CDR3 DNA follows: TGTGCCAGCAATCCGGGAGGGCCCTACAATGAGCAGTTCTTC. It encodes CASNPGGPYNEQFF.